The present TCR beta chain was sequenced within a study of radiation and T cells in renal cell carcinoma. Study-wide results and caveats: Top tumor clonotypes rose in blood 2 weeks post-radiation, then contracted.

TCRdb's copy holds only in-frame clones and misses some; the assay was immunoSEQ multiplex PCR. The table records around 99,000 clones, 75% to 85% of them present only once. Germline V gene sequence: CDR1 LNHNV, CDR2 YYDKDF (reference sequence). The length of the CDR3 is 18 residues. On this clone itself: As yet, its antigen is unknown. At one end, the junction sequence differs from germline, possibly due to a read error.

The time point denotes: blood 4 weeks post-SBRT, at nephrectomy. The treatment: 15 Gy SBRT to primary tumor, nephrectomy 4 weeks later. Serial blood draws occurred at baseline and 2 and 4 weeks post-SBRT. This receptor was identified in a man between 60 and 75 years old with renal cell carcinoma. Sequenced here: blood, sampled from a patient whose treatment included radiotherapy and nephrectomy. The chain carries TRBV15 and TRBJ2-3; weak D call: TRBD2 (7 bases). CDR3 in DNA: TGTGTCACCAGCAGCGGCCCTGGGGGGGGCCCCTACACAGATACGCAGTATTTT. Translated, it gives CVTSSGPGGGPYTDTQYF.